This T cell receptor (beta chain) emerged from a study of blood T cell repertoires in COVID-19. In the study overall: PBMCs, B-cell-depleted T cells, or T cells were the source of the cDNA or gDNA that made up the material.

Original methodology: From reference gene primer amplification, estimates of nucleated cell counts were derived. Sequencing was performed with immunoSEQ multiplex PCR; in TCRdb, only in-frame clones are kept and a portion is missing. The D gene and trimming were derived from the DNA, and the V and J assignments and clone size from that table. The sample contains more than 140,000 clones, around 81% of which appear only once. V gave up 5 bases and J gave up 4 bases, with 12 bases separating them. The CDR3 covers 13 residues. Germline V CDR1 and CDR2: SGHTA, FQGTGA. The chain recombines TRBV7-3 with TRBJ2-7; D is possibly TRBD2 (6 bases). The sequence was collected from a human donor in a cohort sampled during active COVID-19. The sample taken for sequencing was peripheral blood. CDR3 DNA: TGTGCCAGCAGCCCCGCCGCGGGATACGAGCAGTACTTC. Protein: CASSPAAGYEQYF.